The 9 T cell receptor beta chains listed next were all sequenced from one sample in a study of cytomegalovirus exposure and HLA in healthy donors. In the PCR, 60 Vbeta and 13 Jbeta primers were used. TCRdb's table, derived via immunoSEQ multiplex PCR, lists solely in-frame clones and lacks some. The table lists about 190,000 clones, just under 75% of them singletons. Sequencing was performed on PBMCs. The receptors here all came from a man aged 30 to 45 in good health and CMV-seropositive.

The CDR3 DNA follows: TGTGCCAGCAGTACACCCGGGACAGGGTGGACTGAAGCTTTCTTT. It encodes CASSTPGTGWTEAFF. The chain carries TRBV6-1 and TRBJ1-1; 9 bases fit TRBD1. The V segment lost 5 bases and the J segment 5 bases; nucleotides outside the gene matches: 9. The CDR3 has 15 residues. Germline V CDR1 and CDR2: MNHNS, SASEGT.

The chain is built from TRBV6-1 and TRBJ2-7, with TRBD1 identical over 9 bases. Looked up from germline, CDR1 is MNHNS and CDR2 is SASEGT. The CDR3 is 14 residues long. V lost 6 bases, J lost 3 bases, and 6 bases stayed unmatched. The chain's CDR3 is CASRRGTGNYEQYF. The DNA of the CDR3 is TGTGCCAGCAGGAGAGGGACAGGGAACTACGAGCAGTACTTC.

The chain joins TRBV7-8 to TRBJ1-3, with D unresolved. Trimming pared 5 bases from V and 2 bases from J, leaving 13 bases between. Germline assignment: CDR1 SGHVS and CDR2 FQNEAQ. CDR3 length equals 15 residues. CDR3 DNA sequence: TGTGCCAGCAGCACGTTTGCAGCGACTGGAAACACCATATATTTT. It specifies CASSTFAATGNTIYF.

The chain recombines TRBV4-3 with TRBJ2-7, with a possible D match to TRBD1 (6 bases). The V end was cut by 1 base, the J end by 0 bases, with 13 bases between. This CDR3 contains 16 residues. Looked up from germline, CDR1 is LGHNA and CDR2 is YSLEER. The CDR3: CASSQAQTGYSYEQYF. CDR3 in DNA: TGCGCCAGCAGCCAAGCTCAAACAGGGTACTCCTACGAGCAGTACTTC.

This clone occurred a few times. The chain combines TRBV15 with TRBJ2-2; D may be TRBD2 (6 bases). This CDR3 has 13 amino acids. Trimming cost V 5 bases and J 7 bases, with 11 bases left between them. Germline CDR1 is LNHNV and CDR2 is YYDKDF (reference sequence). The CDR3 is CATSPRRDGELFF. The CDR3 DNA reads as TGTGCCACCAGCCCTCGGCGGGACGGGGAGCTGTTTTTT.

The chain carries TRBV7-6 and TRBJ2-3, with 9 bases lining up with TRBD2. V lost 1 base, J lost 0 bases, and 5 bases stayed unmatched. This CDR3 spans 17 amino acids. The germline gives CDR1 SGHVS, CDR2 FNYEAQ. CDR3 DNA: TGTGCCAGCAGCTTAGGGGCCCTAGCGGGAAGCACAGATACGCAGTATTTT. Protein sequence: CASSLGALAGSTDTQYF.

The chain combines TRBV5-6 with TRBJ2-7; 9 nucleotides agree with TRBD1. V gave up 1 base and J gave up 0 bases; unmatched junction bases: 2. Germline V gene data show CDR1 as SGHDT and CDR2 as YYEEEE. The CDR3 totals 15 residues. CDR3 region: CASSLWTGDSYEQYF. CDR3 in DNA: TGTGCCAGCAGCTTGTGGACAGGGGACTCCTACGAGCAGTACTTC. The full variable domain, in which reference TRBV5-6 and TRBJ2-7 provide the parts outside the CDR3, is DAGVTQSPTHLIKTRGQQVTLRCSPKSGHDTVSWYQQALGQGPQFIFQYYEEEERQRGNFPDRFSGHQFPNYSSELNVNALLLGDSALYLCASSLWTGDSYEQYFGPGTRLTVT.

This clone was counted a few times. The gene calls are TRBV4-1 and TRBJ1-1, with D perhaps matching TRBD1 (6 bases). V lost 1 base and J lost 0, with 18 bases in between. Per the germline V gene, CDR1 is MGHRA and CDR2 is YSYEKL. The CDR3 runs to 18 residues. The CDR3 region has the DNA TGCGCCAGCAGCCAAGGGATTTGGGGGCGGAAGATGAACACTGAAGCTTTCTTT. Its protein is CASSQGIWGRKMNTEAFF.

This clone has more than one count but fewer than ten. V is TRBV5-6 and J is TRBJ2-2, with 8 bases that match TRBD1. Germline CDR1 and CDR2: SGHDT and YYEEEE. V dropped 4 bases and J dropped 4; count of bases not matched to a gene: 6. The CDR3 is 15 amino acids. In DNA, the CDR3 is TGTGCCAGCAGCCCGGACAGGGTGGCCACCGGGGAGCTGTTTTTT. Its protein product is CASSPDRVATGELFF.